This T cell receptor (beta chain) came from a study of blood T cells in healthy people across ages. Points from the study as a whole: Diversity estimates drawn from one million T cells were deemed underestimates.

Through a sample-barcoded 5' primer and a J-beta primer mix, a second PCR was run for roughly 6 to 11 cycles. In TCRdb, the 5' RACE reads were re-called with MiXCR into one record per CDR3 protein. The sample includes under 950,000 distinct CDR3 sequences, about 20% seen only once; the top ten take approximately 20%. The CDR3 spans 13 residues. V lost 1 base and J lost 6; bases outside the gene matches: 4. Germline V gene data show CDR1 as GTSNPN and CDR2 as SVGIG (reference sequence). This clonotype has just a few counts. As yet, its antigen is unknown. The TCR originated in a man aged 70 or older in good health. Sequences were obtained from blood. V gene TRBV30 combines with J gene TRBJ2-5, with TRBD1 matching 8 bases. CDR3 nucleotide sequence: TGTGCCTGGAGTGAGACAGGGGAAAAGACCCAGTACTTC. Residues: CAWSETGEKTQYF.